A selection of T cell receptor beta chains follows, all from one sample in a study of shared clonotypes between healthy human individuals. Sequencing used immunoSEQ multiplex PCR; TCRdb keeps in-frame clones, though not all of them. The sample holds about 980,000 clones, 76% seen once. Material for sequencing was memory CD4+ T cells sorted from blood. The source is a man aged 18 to 29 in good health. The CDR3 runs from the conserved cysteine through the conserved F or W. The D gene is left open where the match is weak. Some rows have no size entry. The others give once, few or many, or a class for an expanded clone.

clone size | D gene | J gene | V gene | CDR3 DNA | CDR3 protein
- | - | TRBJ2-7 | TRBV28 | TGTGCCAGCAGTTTACCTGGGGTGTCCTACGAGCAGTACTTC | CASSLPGVSYEQYF
- | - | TRBJ2-6 | TRBV7-3 | TGTGCCAGCAGCCCGTTCTCTGGGGCCAACGTCCTGACTTTC | CASSPFSGANVLTF
- | - | TRBJ1-2 | TRBV5-1 | TGCGCCAGCAGCCCGTCGACTAACTATGGCTACACCTTC | CASSPSTNYGYTF
- | - | TRBJ2-7 | TRBV6-6 | TGTGCCAGCAGCTCCATTCCCTCCTACGAGCAGTACTTC | CASSSIPSYEQYF
few | - | TRBJ2-7 | TRBV29-1 | TGCAGCGTTGCGGACGGTACCTACGAGCAGTACTTC | CSVADGTYEQYF
- | - | TRBJ1-4 | TRBV6-5 | TGTGCCAGCACAGGGTTGGAAAAACTGTTTTTT | CASTGLEKLFF
- | TRBD1 | TRBJ1-2 | TRBV19 | TGTGCCAGTAGTAGCCGGGACAGTGGAGTCTATGGCTACACCTTC | CASSSRDSGVYGYTF
- | - | TRBJ2-7 | TRBV29-1 | TGCAGCGTTGAAGTGGCCCAATACGAGCAGTACTTC | CSVEVAQYEQYF
- | TRBD1 | TRBJ1-2 | TRBV10-2 | TGCGCCAGCGGCTCCAGGGGGACGGATGGCTACACCTTC | CASGSRGTDGYTF
- | - | TRBJ1-1 | TRBV7-2 | TGTGCCAGCAGCTTCGAGGGACGCACTGAAGCTTTCTTT | CASSFEGRTEAFF
- | - | TRBJ2-1 | TRBV25-1 | TGTGCCAGCAGCCCAGGGAAGGGGCGAGCTAGCTACAATGAGCAGTTCTTC | CASSPGKGRASYNEQFF
- | TRBD1 | TRBJ2-3 | TRBV11-3 | TGTGCCAGCAGCCAACAGGGGTTCACAGATACGCAGTATTTT | CASSQQGFTDTQYF
- | TRBD2 | TRBJ2-7 | TRBV10-3 | TGTGCCATCGGAGCGGGACCCGGCCTTATGGTGCAGTACTTC | CAIGAGPGLMVQYF
few | - | TRBJ1-6 | TRBV2 | TGTGCCAGCACGCTAGAGCTAGGAAGCTCCTATAATTCACCCCTCCACTTT | CASTLELGSSYNSPLHF
once | - | TRBJ2-1 | TRBV19 | TGTGCCAGCGCTGGGGGGACAGCCTACAATGAGCAGTTCTTC | CASAGGTAYNEQFF
few | - | TRBJ1-4 | TRBV2 | TGTGCCAGCAAACGGGGTATTGGTGAAAAACTGTTTTTT | CASKRGIGEKLFF
- | TRBD1 | TRBJ2-3 | TRBV19 | TGTGCCAGTAATTATAGAGGACAGGGTGTAAGGGATACGCAGTATTTT | CASNYRGQGVRDTQYF
- | - | TRBJ2-7 | TRBV7-2 | TGTGCCAGCAGCTCAGGTGGTGCGTTACGCGAGCAGTACTTC | CASSSGGALREQYF
- | TRBD1 | TRBJ1-2 | TRBV6-5 | TGTGCCAGCAGTTTTAATCAGGGGGCTGGGAAGTATGGCTACACCTTC | CASSFNQGAGKYGYTF
- | TRBD2 | TRBJ2-3 | TRBV7-9 | TGTGCCAGCAGCCCTCCGAGCGGGACCACAGATACGCAGTATTTT | CASSPPSGTTDTQYF
- | - | TRBJ2-7 | TRBV5-1 | TGCGCCAGCAGCTTAGAGGACACCACCTACGAGCAGTACTTC | CASSLEDTTYEQYF
once | - | TRBJ1-5 | TRBV30 | TGTGCCTGGAGTAGGCACAGAGATAGCAATCAGCCCCAGCATTTT | CAWSRHRDSNQPQHF
- | - | TRBJ2-7 | TRBV6-6 | TGTGCCAGTCTGACGGCTTCCTACGAGCAGTACTTC | CASLTASYEQYF
- | - | TRBJ2-1 | TRBV27 | TGTGCCAGCAGTTTATCGATCGGGCCGGATGAGCAGTTCTTC | CASSLSIGPDEQFF
- | - | TRBJ2-1 | TRBV9 | TGTGCCAGCAGCCTCCAATGGGACGGTAGTGAGCAGTTCTTC | CASSLQWDGSEQFF
- | TRBD1 | TRBJ1-5 | TRBV6-5 | TGTGCCAGCAACCAACAGGGGGAGAATCAGCCCCAGCATTTT | CASNQQGENQPQHF
once | - | TRBJ1-5 | TRBV7-6 | TGTGCCAGCAGCTTATCGGCAGGGGCGAATCAGCCCCAGCATTTT | CASSLSAGANQPQHF
- | - | TRBJ1-6 | TRBV5-8 | TGTGCCAGCAGCTTGGCAGGGAGCTCCTATAATTCACCCCTCCACTTT | CASSLAGSSYNSPLHF
- | - | TRBJ1-4 | TRBV28 | TGTGCCAGCAGTCCTCCGGGACTGAAGAATGAAAAACTGTTTTTT | CASSPPGLKNEKLFF
- | - | TRBJ1-2 | TRBV7-9 | TGTGCCAGCAGCTCAGACGGCCGACAGCCAGAACTTAACTATGGCTACACCTTC | CASSSDGRQPELNYGYTF
- | TRBD1 | TRBJ1-2 | TRBV18 | TGTGCCAGCTCACCAACCCGGACAGGGTACCACGGAAGTGATGGCTACACCTTC | CASSPTRTGYHGSDGYTF
- | TRBD1 | TRBJ1-1 | TRBV5-1 | TGCGCCAGCAGCCCCTGGACAGGGGCGAACACTGAAGCTTTCTTT | CASSPWTGANTEAFF
few | TRBD1 | TRBJ1-2 | TRBV5-1 | TGCGCCAGCAGCCCCGGGACAGGGGTCCCTCCTATCTATGGCTACACCTTC | CASSPGTGVPPIYGYTF
- | - | TRBJ2-7 | TRBV18 | TGTGCCAGCTCACCGATGGGGGGCGGTCGACTCGGCGAGCAGTACTTC | CASSPMGGGRLGEQYF
- | TRBD1 | TRBJ1-5 | TRBV2 | TGTGCCAGCAGACGACAGGGGGCTGGCAATCAGCCCCAGCATTTT | CASRRQGAGNQPQHF
- | - | TRBJ2-5 | TRBV4-1 | TGCGCCAGCAGCCAAGAAACCCGCATGGCCCAGTACTTC | CASSQETRMAQYF
few | TRBD2 | TRBJ2-5 | TRBV27 | TGTGCCAGCAGTTCTTTTAGCGGGGGTCGAGAGACCCAGTACTTC | CASSSFSGGRETQYF
- | TRBD1 | TRBJ1-1 | TRBV5-4 | TGTGCCAGCAGCAGGGGGACAGGGGGCACTGAAGCTTTCTTT | CASSRGTGGTEAFF
- | - | TRBJ2-2 | TRBV7-2 | TGTGCCAGCAGCTCTTTCGTATACGGGGAGCTGTTTTTT | CASSSFVYGELFF
- | - | TRBJ2-4 | TRBV6-1 | TGTGCCAGCAGTGAAGGGGTCCTCGGGGCCAAAAACATTCAGTACTTC | CASSEGVLGAKNIQYF
- | - | TRBJ1-3 | TRBV18 | TGTGCCAGCGCACAGGAAACTGGAAACACCATATATTTT | CASAQETGNTIYF
- | - | TRBJ2-2 | TRBV5-6 | TGTGCCAGCAGCAGTGGTGGAGGGGGTGGTTACCGGGAGCTGTTTTTT | CASSSGGGGGYRELFF